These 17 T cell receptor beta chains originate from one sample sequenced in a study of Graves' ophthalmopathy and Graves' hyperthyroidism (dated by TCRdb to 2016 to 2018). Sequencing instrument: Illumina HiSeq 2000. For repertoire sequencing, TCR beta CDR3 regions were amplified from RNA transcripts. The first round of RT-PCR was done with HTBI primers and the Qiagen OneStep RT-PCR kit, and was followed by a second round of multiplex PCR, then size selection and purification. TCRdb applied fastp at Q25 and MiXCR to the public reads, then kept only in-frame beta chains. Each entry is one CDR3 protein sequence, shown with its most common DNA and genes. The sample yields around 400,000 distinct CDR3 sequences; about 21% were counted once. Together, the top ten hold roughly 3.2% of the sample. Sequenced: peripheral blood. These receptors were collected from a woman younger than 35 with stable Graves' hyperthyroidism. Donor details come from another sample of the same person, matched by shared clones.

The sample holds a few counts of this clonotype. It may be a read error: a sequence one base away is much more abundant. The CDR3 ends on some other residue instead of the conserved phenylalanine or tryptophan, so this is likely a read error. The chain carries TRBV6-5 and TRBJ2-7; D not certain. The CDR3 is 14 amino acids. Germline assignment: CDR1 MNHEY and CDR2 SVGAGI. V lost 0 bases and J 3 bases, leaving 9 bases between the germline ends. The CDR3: CASSYSRTGYEQYL. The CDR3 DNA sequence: TGTGCCAGCAGTTACTCTAGGACGGGCTACGAGCAGTACTTG.

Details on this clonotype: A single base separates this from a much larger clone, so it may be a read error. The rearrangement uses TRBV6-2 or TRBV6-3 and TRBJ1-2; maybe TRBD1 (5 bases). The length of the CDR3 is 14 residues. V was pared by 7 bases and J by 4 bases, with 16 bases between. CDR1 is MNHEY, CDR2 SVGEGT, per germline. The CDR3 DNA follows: TGTGCCAGCACCTTACGGACAAGTAGCTATGGCTACACCTTC. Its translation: CASTLRTSSYGYTF.

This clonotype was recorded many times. The CDR3 reads CASTLINQETQYF. The CDR3 bases are TGTGCCAGCACCCTCATAAACCAAGAGACCCAGTACTTC. The chain uses TRBV11-2 and TRBJ2-5; no clear D. V was cut by 7 bases and J by 0 bases, with 9 bases left in between. Germline V gene lookup returns CDR1 SGHAT and CDR2 FQNNGV. This CDR3 is built from 13 residues.

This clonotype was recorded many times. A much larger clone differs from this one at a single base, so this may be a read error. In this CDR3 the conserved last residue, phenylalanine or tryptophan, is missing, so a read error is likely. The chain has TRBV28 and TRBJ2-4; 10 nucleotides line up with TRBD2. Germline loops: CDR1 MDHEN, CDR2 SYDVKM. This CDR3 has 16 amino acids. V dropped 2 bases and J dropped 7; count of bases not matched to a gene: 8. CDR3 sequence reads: CASSLTSGTLSNIQYL. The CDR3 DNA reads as TGTGCCAGCAGTTTAACTAGCGGGACCTTGAGCAACATTCAGTACCTC.

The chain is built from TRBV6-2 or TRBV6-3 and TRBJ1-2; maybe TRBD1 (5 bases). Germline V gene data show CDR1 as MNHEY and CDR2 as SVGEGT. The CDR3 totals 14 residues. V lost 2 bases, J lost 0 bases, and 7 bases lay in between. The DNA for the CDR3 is TGTGCCAGCAGTTACCTGGGGCCTAACTATGGCTACACCTTC. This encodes CASSYLGPNYGYTF.

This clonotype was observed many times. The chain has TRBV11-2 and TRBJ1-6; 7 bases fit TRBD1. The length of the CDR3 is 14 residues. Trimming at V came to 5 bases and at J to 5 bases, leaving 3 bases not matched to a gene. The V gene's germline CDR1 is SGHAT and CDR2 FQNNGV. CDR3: CASSPTGDNSPLHF. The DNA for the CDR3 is TGTGCCAGCAGCCCTACAGGGGATAATTCACCCCTCCACTTT.

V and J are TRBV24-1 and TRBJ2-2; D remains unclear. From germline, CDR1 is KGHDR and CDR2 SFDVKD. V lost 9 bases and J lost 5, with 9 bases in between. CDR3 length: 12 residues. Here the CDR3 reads CATRPGTGELFF. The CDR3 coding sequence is TGTGCCACCCGCCCCGGTACCGGGGAGCTGTTTTTT.

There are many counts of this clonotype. The CDR3 protein is CASIKRGQGRGQPQHF. The CDR3 DNA is TGTGCCAGCATCAAAAGAGGACAGGGACGGGGTCAGCCCCAGCATTTT. The J gene is TRBJ1-5, the V gene TRBV28; 8 bases fit TRBD1. V was pared by 7 bases and J by 6 bases, with 14 bases of the junction left unmatched. The length of the CDR3 is 16 residues. From germline, CDR1 is MDHEN and CDR2 SYDVKM.

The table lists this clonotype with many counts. CDR3: CASSHIEAFF. CDR3 sequence (DNA): TGTGCCAGCAGCCACATTGAAGCTTTCTTT. The chain recombines TRBV7-9 with TRBJ1-1; no definite D call. V dropped 5 bases and J dropped 7 bases, with 5 bases sitting between them. The CDR3 is 10 residues long. The V gene's germline CDR1 is SEHNR and CDR2 FQNEAQ (reference sequence).

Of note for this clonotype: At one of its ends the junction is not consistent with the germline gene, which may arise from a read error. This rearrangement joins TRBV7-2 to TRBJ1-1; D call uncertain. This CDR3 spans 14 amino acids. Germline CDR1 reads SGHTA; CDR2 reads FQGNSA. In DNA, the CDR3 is TGTGTCAGCAGCCCGCAGCCTGAAGTGGCTGAAGCTTTCTTT. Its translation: CVSSPQPEVAEAFF.

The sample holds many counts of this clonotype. CDR3 sequence reads: CSARGRVDSPLHF. For the CDR3, the DNA is TGCAGTGCTAGGGGCAGGGTGGACTCACCCCTCCACTTT. The rearrangement links TRBV20-1 to TRBJ1-6; D perhaps matches TRBD1 (5 bases). V was clipped by 3 bases and J by 10 bases, with 13 bases between them. CDR1 is DFQATT, CDR2 SNEGSKA, per germline (reference sequence). The length of the CDR3 is 13 residues.

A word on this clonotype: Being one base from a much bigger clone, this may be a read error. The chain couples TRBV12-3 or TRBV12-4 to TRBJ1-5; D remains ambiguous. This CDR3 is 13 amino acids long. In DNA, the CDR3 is TGTGCCTGCAGTTTAATGAGCAATCAGCCCCGGCATTTT. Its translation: CACSLMSNQPRHF.

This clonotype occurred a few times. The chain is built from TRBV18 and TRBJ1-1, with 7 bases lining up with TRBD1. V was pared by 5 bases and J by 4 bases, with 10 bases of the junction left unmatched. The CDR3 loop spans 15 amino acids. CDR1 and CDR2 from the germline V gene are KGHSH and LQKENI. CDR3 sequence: CASSAGQSVVTEAFF. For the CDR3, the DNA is TGTGCCAGCTCAGCGGGACAGAGTGTCGTCACTGAAGCTTTCTTT.

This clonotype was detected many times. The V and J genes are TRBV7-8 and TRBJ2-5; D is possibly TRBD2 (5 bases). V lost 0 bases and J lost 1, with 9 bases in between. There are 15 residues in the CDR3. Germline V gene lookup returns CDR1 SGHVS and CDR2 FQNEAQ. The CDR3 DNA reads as TGTGCCAGCAGCTTAGCCTGGACTGGCCAAGAGACCCAGTACTTC. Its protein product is CASSLAWTGQETQYF.

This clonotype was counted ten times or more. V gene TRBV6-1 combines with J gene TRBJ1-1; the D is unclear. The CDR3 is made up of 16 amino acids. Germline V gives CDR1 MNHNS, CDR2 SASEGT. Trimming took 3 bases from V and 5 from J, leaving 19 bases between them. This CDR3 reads CASSDRRKKGWTEAFF. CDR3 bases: TGTGCCAGCAGTGATCGGCGGAAAAAGGGATGGACTGAAGCTTTCTTT.

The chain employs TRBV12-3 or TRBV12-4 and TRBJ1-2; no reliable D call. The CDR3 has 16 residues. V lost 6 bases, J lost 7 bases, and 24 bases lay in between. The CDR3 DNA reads TGTGCCAGCAGCCCTGGGAGTCGAACCCGGGCGGCTGGCTACACCTTC. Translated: CASSPGSRTRAAGYTF.

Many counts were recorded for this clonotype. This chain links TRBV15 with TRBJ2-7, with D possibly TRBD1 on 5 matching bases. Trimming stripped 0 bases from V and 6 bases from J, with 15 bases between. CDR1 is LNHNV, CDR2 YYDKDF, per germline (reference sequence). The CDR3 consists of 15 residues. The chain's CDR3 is CATSRDLGPLGEQYF. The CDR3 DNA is TGTGCCACCAGCAGAGATTTGGGGCCCCTTGGCGAGCAGTACTTC.